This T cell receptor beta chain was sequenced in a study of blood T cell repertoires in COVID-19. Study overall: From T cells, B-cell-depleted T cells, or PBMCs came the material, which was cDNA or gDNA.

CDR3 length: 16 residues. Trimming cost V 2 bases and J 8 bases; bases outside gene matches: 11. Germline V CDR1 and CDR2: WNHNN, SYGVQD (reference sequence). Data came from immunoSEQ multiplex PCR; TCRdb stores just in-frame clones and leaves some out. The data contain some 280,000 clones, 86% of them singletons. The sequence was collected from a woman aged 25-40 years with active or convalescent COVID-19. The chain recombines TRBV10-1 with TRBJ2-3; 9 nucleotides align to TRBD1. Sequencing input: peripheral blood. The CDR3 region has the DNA TGCGCCAGCAGTGAGGTTGACAGGGGGGCAAAGTCTACGCAGTATTTT. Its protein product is CASSEVDRGAKSTQYF.